What follows are 15 T cell receptor beta chains derived from one specimen sequenced in a study of cytotoxic CD8 clonotypes in ibrutinib-treated CLL. Repertoires were generated with immunoSEQ multiplex PCR, while TCRdb's copy carries only in-frame clones and drops some. Among roughly 110,000 clones listed, roughly 57% were seen once. The sequencing here drew on PBMCs, taken after 24 months of ibrutinib treatment. The source of these receptors is a human donor with chronic lymphocytic leukemia.

The chain combines TRBV9 with TRBJ2-7; the D is unclear. Germline CDR1 SGDLS, CDR2 YYNGEE. Trimming took 4 bases from V and 5 from J, leaving 16 bases between them. CDR3 length: 14 amino acids. CDR3: CASSKRTERDEQYF. The CDR3 bases are TGTGCCAGCAGCAAGAGGACGGAACGAGACGAGCAGTACTTC.

With regard to this clone: A read error may be the cause here, since a much bigger clone is one base away. Distinct nucleotide sequences in the sample also encode this CDR3. The V gene is TRBV7-9, the J gene TRBJ2-3; D is unclear. This CDR3 is 11 amino acids long. Germline CDR1 reads SEHNR; CDR2 reads FQNEAQ (reference sequence). The V end lost 4 bases, the J end lost 2 bases, and 1 base lay between the germline ends. CDR3 sequence (DNA): TGTGCCAGCAGCTACACAGATACGCAGTATTTT. As protein: CASSYTDTQYF.

This sequence joins TRBV11-1 and TRBJ1-1; no firm D call. Between the trimmed V and J ends, which lost 5 bases and 6 bases, there was a span of 19 bases. Germline-derived CDR1 and CDR2 are SGHAT and FQDESV (reference sequence). This CDR3 is built from 15 residues. The CDR3 is CASSPGYGYFAEAFF. CDR3 sequence (DNA): TGTGCCAGCAGCCCCGGGTATGGGTATTTTGCTGAAGCTTTCTTT.

This clone was recorded a few times. The chain has TRBV5-1 and TRBJ1-4, with D maybe TRBD1 (6 bases). Between the trimmed V and J ends, which lost 2 bases and 7 bases, there was a span of 15 bases. Germline values: CDR1 SGHRS, CDR2 YFSETQ. The CDR3 consists of 15 residues. In DNA form, the CDR3 reads TGCGCCAGCAGCTTAACACAGGGTTACGGTGAAAAACTGTTTTTT. Residues: CASSLTQGYGEKLFF.

The rearrangement joins TRBV2 to TRBJ2-2; D possibly uses TRBD1 or TRBD2 (6 bases each). Germline values: CDR1 SNHLY, CDR2 FYNNEI. Trimming took off 7 bases at V and 1 base at J, with 10 bases between the two ends. The CDR3 runs to 14 residues. The DNA of the CDR3 is TGTGCCAGCAAGGGGGGAATGAACACCGGGGAGCTGTTTTTT. Residues: CASKGGMNTGELFF.

The chain links TRBV2 to TRBJ1-1; no definite D call. Germline V gene lookup returns CDR1 SNHLY and CDR2 FYNNEI. V lost 6 bases to trimming and J lost 1 base, with 9 bases between them. The CDR3 runs 13 residues. The CDR3 reads CASRPTPNTEAFF. DNA for the CDR3: TGTGCCAGCAGACCGACCCCGAACACTGAAGCTTTCTTT.

CDR3 DNA: TGTGCCAGCAGCCCGAGCCCAGGGACAGGTAGCGGGGAGCTGTTTTTT. Translation gives CASSPSPGTGSGELFF. J is TRBJ2-2 and V is TRBV7-3; the match to TRBD1 covers 8 bases. This CDR3 comprises 16 residues. The trim removed 5 bases at V and 7 bases at J, leaving 12 bases unmatched. Germline CDR1 and CDR2: SGHTA and FQGTGA.

This clone occurred many times. This specimen includes other DNA sequences encoding the same CDR3. The chain has TRBV2 and TRBJ1-5; D possibly corresponds to TRBD1 (6 bases). Per the germline V gene, CDR1 is SNHLY and CDR2 is FYNNEI. Deletions cut 5 bases from V and 6 bases from J, with 11 bases between. This CDR3 spans 13 amino acids. CDR3 region: CASSPPRGQPQHF. The CDR3 DNA follows: TGTGCCAGCAGTCCGCCCAGGGGTCAGCCCCAGCATTTT.

The chain uses TRBV14 and TRBJ2-5; the match to TRBD2 covers 13 bases. This CDR3 is built from 15 residues. The ends lost 4 bases at V and 5 bases at J; junction bases unmatched: 4. CDR1 is SGHDN and CDR2 is FVKESK in the germline V gene. CDR3 loop: CASSPWTSGGETQYF. The CDR3 DNA follows: TGTGCCAGCAGCCCCTGGACTAGCGGGGGTGAGACCCAGTACTTC.

The chain is built from TRBV25-1 and TRBJ1-1; D might be TRBD1 (5 bases). Trimming removed 7 bases at V and 4 bases at J, with 7 bases between. The length of the CDR3 is 11 residues. Germline V gene data show CDR1 as MGHDK and CDR2 as SYGVNS. CDR3 coding DNA: TGTGCCAGCAACAGGATCACTGAAGCTTTCTTT. Amino acid sequence: CASNRITEAFF.

The genes are TRBV28 and TRBJ1-6, with 7 positions matching TRBD1. The V gene's germline CDR1 is MDHEN and CDR2 SYDVKM. CDR3 size: 21 residues. The trim removed 2 bases at V and 6 bases at J, leaving 22 bases unmatched. The DNA of the CDR3 is TGTGCCAGCAGTTTAAGCCTCCTCCAGCGGGACAGCCAGCATGTTAATTCACCCCTCCACTTT. Amino acid sequence: CASSLSLLQRDSQHVNSPLHF.

This clone was recorded a few times. V gene TRBV29-1 combines with J gene TRBJ2-4; D is possibly TRBD2 (6 bases). Between the trimmed V and J ends, which lost 2 bases and 0 bases, there was a span of 29 bases. This CDR3 has 21 residues. Germline CDR1 SQVTM, CDR2 ANQGSEA. CDR3 bases: TGCAGCGTTGAATTAGTGGCTTTAGAGAATCCGGGGGACCTAGCCAAAAACATTCAGTACTTC. Translated, it gives CSVELVALENPGDLAKNIQYF. Based on the CDR3 plus reference TRBV29-1 and TRBJ2-4, the full variable domain is SAVISQKPSRDICQRGTSLTIQCQVDSQVTMMFWYRQQPGQSLTLIATANQGSEATYESGFVIDKFPISRPNLTFSTLTVSNMSPEDSSIYLCSVELVALENPGDLAKNIQYFGAGTRLSVL.

The chain carries TRBV9 and TRBJ2-5; D gene uncertain. Germline assignment: CDR1 SGDLS and CDR2 YYNGEE. Trimming pared 3 bases from V and 1 base from J, leaving 10 bases between. The CDR3 totals 14 residues. This CDR3 is CASSETTVQETQYF. The CDR3 DNA reads TGTGCCAGCAGCGAAACGACTGTCCAAGAGACCCAGTACTTC.

As DNA, the CDR3 is TGTGCCAGCAGCCAAGAAGCACTCCCCTGGCCCCAGCATTTT. This sequence encodes CASSQEALPWPQHF. The chain joins TRBV4-2 to TRBJ1-5; D gene unclear. V lost 0 bases and J 9 bases, leaving 12 bases between the germline ends. Germline V gives CDR1 LGHNA, CDR2 YNFKEQ. The CDR3 length is 14 residues.

In the case of this clone: A much more abundant neighbour one base away suggests this may be a read error. The chain has TRBV7-6 and TRBJ2-2; D might be TRBD2 (5 bases). The CDR3 is made up of 14 amino acids. Germline assignment: CDR1 SGHVS and CDR2 FNYEAQ. Trimming removed 4 bases from V and 0 bases from J, with 6 bases in between. Here the CDR3 DNA reads TGTGCCAGCAGCTCCGGGACGAACACCGGGGAGCTGTTTTTT. Its protein product is CASSSGTNTGELFF.